This T cell receptor beta chain appears in the sequencing data of a study of EBV T-cell therapy then PD-1 blockade in nasopharyngeal carcinoma. Treatment indicated: AdE1-LMPpoly-expanded autologous EBV-specific T-cell therapy followed by anti-PD-1 nivolumab. Repertoires were generated with immunoSEQ multiplex PCR, while TCRdb's copy carries only in-frame clones and drops some. This table holds some 15,000 clones, 80% to 85% found once. A note on this clone: Its antigen is as yet unknown.

Germline V gene data show CDR1 as MNHEY and CDR2 as SMNVEV (reference sequence). Between the trimmed V and J ends, which lost 5 bases and 2 bases, there was a span of 19 bases. This CDR3 spans 16 amino acids. The specimen was CD8+ T cells from blood, collected around day 100 from a patient whose treatment included autologous EBV-specific T cells and nivolumab. The TCR comes from a man aged 35 to 55 with nasopharyngeal carcinoma. The rearrangement links TRBV27 to TRBJ2-7, with D perhaps TRBD1 (6 bases). The CDR3 loop is CASSQSSGTRAYEQYF. The CDR3 bases are TGTGCCAGCAGTCAATCCTCCGGGACAAGAGCCTACGAGCAGTACTTC.